The 24 T cell receptor beta chains in this list originate from one sample, sequenced in a study of T cell clonotyping in hematopoietic cell transplantation. Time point specified: recipient sample about 28 days before transplant, after cytoreduction. Assay: immunoSEQ multiplex PCR; the TCRdb copy retains only in-frame clones and omits some. The table includes around 45,000 clones, roughly 80% detected once. Sequencing used peripheral blood mononuclear cells, obtained before stem cell transplant. Receptors were obtained from a man aged 60-69 years with myelodysplastic syndrome. Some clones in this sample may be carry-over from other donors' samples.

The CDR3 sequence: CASSEGGTGELFF. The DNA for the CDR3 is TGTGCCAGCAGTGAAGGCGGAACCGGGGAGCTGTTTTTT. The gene calls are TRBV6-4 and TRBJ2-2; D unclear. The CDR3 is 13 residues long. V lost 3 bases and J lost 5, with 7 bases in between. The germline V gene encodes CDR1 MRHNA and CDR2 SNTAGT.

This chain connects TRBV19 to TRBJ2-2, with 10 positions matching TRBD1. The V and J ends lost 5 bases and 3 bases, in that order; junction bases with no gene match: 6. This CDR3 has 16 amino acids. The V gene's germline CDR1 is LNHDA and CDR2 SQIVND (reference sequence). DNA for the CDR3: TGTGCCAGTAGTTCGACCGGGACAGGGGACACCGGGGAGCTGTTTTTT. Encoded protein: CASSSTGTGDTGELFF.

This rearrangement joins TRBV7-2 to TRBJ1-6; 7 bases are shared with TRBD1. The germline V gene has CDR1 SGHTA and CDR2 FQGNSA. V shed 5 bases, J shed 6 bases, and the junction held 10 bases outside the gene matches. The CDR3 is 16 residues long. CDR3 sequence reads: CASSLIPGQSNSPLHF. CDR3 bases: TGTGCCAGCAGCCTGATTCCGGGACAGAGTAATTCACCCCTCCACTTT.

The V and J genes are TRBV6-5 and TRBJ2-7; 9 nucleotides line up with TRBD1. Trimming removed 5 bases from V and 3 bases from J; junction bases left unmatched: 8. The CDR3 is 15 amino acids. CDR1 is MNHEY, CDR2 SVGAGI, per germline. The CDR3 spells CASSRSQGAYYEQYF. The CDR3 nucleotides read TGTGCCAGCAGTAGGTCACAGGGGGCTTACTACGAGCAGTACTTC.

The genes are TRBV6-5 and TRBJ1-2; no clear D. The CDR3 consists of 11 residues. V lost 6 bases, J lost 7 bases, and 9 bases lay in between. Germline V gene sequence: CDR1 MNHEY, CDR2 SVGAGI. The chain's CDR3 is CASRSLSGYTF. Here the CDR3 DNA reads TGTGCCAGCAGGTCTTTGAGTGGCTACACCTTC.

The rearrangement joins TRBV29-1 to TRBJ2-1; TRBD2 agrees at 7 bases. The CDR3 consists of 13 residues. Germline V gene lookup returns CDR1 SQVTM and CDR2 ANQGSEA. V gave up 7 bases and J gave up 7 bases; unmatched junction bases: 10. The CDR3 nucleotides are TGCAGCGCCCCGGGTGGGGGAGGGAATGAGCAGTTCTTC. Protein: CSAPGGGGNEQFF.

This rearrangement joins TRBV30 to TRBJ1-2, with no clear D. Trimming pared 8 bases from V and 7 bases from J, leaving 14 bases between. The CDR3 contains 11 residues. Germline-derived CDR1 and CDR2 are GTSNPN and SVGIG (reference sequence). Written as DNA, the CDR3 is TGTGCCCTAGAATGGTCTGGTGGCTACACCTTC. It translates to CALEWSGGYTF.

V gene TRBV4-3 combines with J gene TRBJ1-5, with TRBD1 as a possible D gene (6 bases). Trimming left V 3 bases short and J 7 bases short, with 10 bases between. This CDR3 has 13 residues. CDR1 and CDR2 from the germline V gene are LGHNA and YSLEER. The CDR3 nucleotides read TGCGCCAGCAGCCAGTTCAGGGGACAGCCCCAGCATTTT. Amino acid sequence: CASSQFRGQPQHF.

The genes are TRBV9 and TRBJ2-2; no clear D gene. The CDR3 sequence is 15 residues long. With 2 bases removed from V and 7 bases from J, the gap between germline ends came to 15 bases. Looked up from germline, CDR1 is SGDLS and CDR2 is YYNGEE. The CDR3 DNA sequence: TGTGCCAGCAGCGTGGAACTTGGATTTGGCGGGGAGCTGTTTTTT. It encodes CASSVELGFGGELFF.

V is TRBV5-6 and J is TRBJ1-2; D is undetermined. Trimming took off 0 bases at V and 8 bases at J, with 17 bases between the two ends. Per germline, CDR1 SGHDT and CDR2 YYEEEE. CDR3 length: 15 amino acids. The CDR3 sequence: CASSLDPHFLRGYTF. The CDR3 DNA is TGTGCCAGCAGCTTGGATCCCCATTTCCTGCGGGGCTACACCTTC. The whole variable domain, filled in from reference TRBV5-6 and TRBJ1-2, reads DAGVTQSPTHLIKTRGQQVTLRCSPKSGHDTVSWYQQALGQGPQFIFQYYEEEERQRGNFPDRFSGHQFPNYSSELNVNALLLGDSALYLCASSLDPHFLRGYTFGSGTRLTVV.

The chain links TRBV13 to TRBJ2-3, with TRBD2 matching over 9 bases. The germline V gene has CDR1 PRHDT and CDR2 FYEKMQ (reference sequence). The CDR3 is 16 residues long. The trim removed 4 bases at V and 5 bases at J, leaving 10 bases unmatched. The CDR3 region is CASSSVAGGSQDTQYF. In DNA form, the CDR3 reads TGTGCCAGCAGCTCCGTGGCGGGGGGGTCCCAAGATACGCAGTATTTT.

The chain recombines TRBV10-3 with TRBJ1-6; possible D gene TRBD1, 6 bases. CDR1 ENHRY and CDR2 SYGVKD come from the germline V gene. The V end lost 3 bases, the J end lost 10 bases, and 10 bases lay between the germline ends. The CDR3 totals 13 residues. The CDR3 coding sequence is TGTGCCATCAGTGAAAGGGACATGTCACCCCTCCACTTT. It is translated as CAISERDMSPLHF.

The chain joins TRBV2 to TRBJ1-2; no reliable D call. V was clipped by 7 bases and J by 8 bases, with 14 bases between them. Per the germline V gene, CDR1 is SNHLY and CDR2 is FYNNEI. This CDR3 has 12 residues. CDR3 in amino acids: CASTREGGGYTF. CDR3 in DNA: TGTGCCAGCACCCGGGAAGGCGGGGGCTACACCTTC.

The rearrangement links TRBV9 to TRBJ2-2; 8 bases fit TRBD2. CDR3 length: 15 residues. The trim removed 4 bases at V and 6 bases at J, leaving 8 bases unmatched. Germline CDR1 and CDR2: SGDLS and YYNGEE. The CDR3 region has the DNA TGTGCCAGCAGCTTGACGGGACTAGAATCCGGGGAGCTGTTTTTT. It translates to CASSLTGLESGELFF.

This clone has just one count. V gene TRBV6-5 combines with J gene TRBJ2-4; tentative D call: TRBD1 (5 bases). CDR3 length: 16 residues. Trimming left V 4 bases short and J 1 base short, with 14 bases between. Per the germline V gene, CDR1 is MNHEY and CDR2 is SVGAGI. CDR3: CASSSRARGAKNIQYF. CDR3 DNA: TGTGCCAGCAGTTCCAGGGCGAGAGGCGCCAAAAACATTCAGTACTTC.

The chain is built from TRBV7-2 and TRBJ1-2; tentatively, D is TRBD1 (5 bases). The CDR3 length is 14 residues. Germline V gene sequence: CDR1 SGHTA, CDR2 FQGNSA. Trimming removed 1 base at V and 7 bases at J, with 13 bases between. The CDR3 DNA follows: TGTGCCAGCAGCTTAGATTCGGGGAGGGGTGGCTACACCTTC. Residues: CASSLDSGRGGYTF.

This chain connects TRBV6-5 to TRBJ2-3; 8 bases fit TRBD2. The CDR3 consists of 15 residues. Germline V gene lookup returns CDR1 MNHEY and CDR2 SVGAGI. The V and J ends lost 4 bases and 6 bases, in that order; junction bases with no gene match: 9. CDR3 region: CASSSPRGVWDTQYF. The CDR3 DNA is TGTGCCAGCAGTTCACCGCGGGGGGTTTGGGATACGCAGTATTTT.

The V call is TRBV29-1, the J call TRBJ2-3, with TRBD1 matching over 10 bases. The CDR3 loop spans 13 amino acids. Looked up from germline, CDR1 is SQVTM and CDR2 is ANQGSEA. Losses at the gene ends were 6 bases for V and 7 bases for J; bases not matched to a gene: 7. The CDR3 nucleotides are TGCAGCGTGCCGGGACAGGGGCCTAATACGCAGTATTTT. This codes for CSVPGQGPNTQYF.

The chain uses TRBV29-1 and TRBJ1-2; no clear D gene. V lost 2 bases to trimming and J lost 4 bases, with 11 bases between them. Germline CDR1 and CDR2: SQVTM and ANQGSEA. The CDR3 sequence is 13 residues long. CDR3 region: CSVEKAALYGYTF. The DNA of the CDR3 is TGCAGCGTTGAAAAGGCAGCTCTCTATGGCTACACCTTC.

The chain uses TRBV6-5 and TRBJ1-5, with D uncertain. The CDR3 is 15 amino acids. The germline V gene has CDR1 MNHEY and CDR2 SVGAGI. V was shortened by 3 bases and J by 0 bases, with 9 bases between the two germline ends. The DNA of the CDR3 is TGTGCCAGCAGTTATACGGGCAATAGCAATCAGCCCCAGCATTTT. Residues: CASSYTGNSNQPQHF.

This clone was found once. The chain recombines TRBV6-5 with TRBJ2-7, with TRBD2 as a possible D gene (6 bases). V was cut by 6 bases and J by 1 base, with 16 bases left in between. The CDR3 consists of 15 residues. Germline CDR1 reads MNHEY; CDR2 reads SVGAGI. CDR3 loop: CASSSGQGLSYEQYF. The CDR3 DNA reads as TGTGCCAGCAGCTCGGGGCAGGGACTTTCCTACGAGCAGTACTTC.

A remark on this clone: Other DNA sequences in this sample translate to the same CDR3. The J gene is TRBJ1-5, the V gene TRBV28; D gene unclear. CDR3 size: 14 residues. Trimming removed 2 bases at V and 3 bases at J, with 8 bases between. Per germline, CDR1 MDHEN and CDR2 SYDVKM. This CDR3 reads CASSLVGFNQPQHF. Written as DNA, the CDR3 is TGTGCCAGCAGTTTAGTGGGGTTCAATCAGCCCCAGCATTTT.

The V and J genes are TRBV12-5 and TRBJ1-2; D is unresolved. From germline, CDR1 is LGHNT and CDR2 FRNRAP. CDR3 length: 14 amino acids. Deletions cut 2 bases from V and 4 bases from J, with 11 bases between. The CDR3 region is CASGLTETLYGYTF. The CDR3 region has the DNA TGTGCTAGTGGTTTGACTGAGACACTCTATGGCTACACCTTC.

The genes are TRBV7-9 and TRBJ2-5, with TRBD2 matching over 10 bases. This CDR3 is built from 14 residues. Germline V lookup: CDR1 SEHNR, CDR2 FQNEAQ (reference sequence). V shed 5 bases and J 4 bases; nucleotides not matched to a gene: 4. CDR3 sequence reads: CASSRTSGGETQYF. CDR3 DNA: TGTGCCAGCAGCCGGACTAGCGGTGGAGAGACCCAGTACTTC.